Listed below are T cell receptor beta chains from one sample, sequenced in a study of siplizumab effects on memory and regulatory T cells. Sequencing used immunoSEQ multiplex PCR; TCRdb keeps in-frame clones, though not all of them. The data hold some 81,000 clones, with about 95% observed a single time. The source material was CD8+ T cells sorted from blood. The origin of the receptors is a human donor in good health. Each CDR3 is given with its conserved first and last residue. The D gene is left open where the match is weak. Size is omitted from some rows. Given values are once, few, many or a class for expanded clones.

J gene	clone size	D gene	V gene	CDR3 protein	CDR3 DNA
TRBJ2-7	NA	NA	TRBV7-3	CASSLNLGYEQYF	TGTGCCAGCAGCTTAAATTTAGGCTACGAGCAGTACTTC
TRBJ1-2	NA	NA	TRBV4-1	CASSQGPPPQIYGYTF	TGCGCCAGCAGCCAAGGTCCTCCGCCTCAGATCTATGGCTACACCTTC
TRBJ1-1	NA	NA	TRBV7-3	CASSLAFGNTEAFF	TGTGCCAGCAGCTTGGCATTCGGTAACACTGAAGCTTTCTTT
TRBJ2-7	NA	TRBD2	TRBV9	CASSPREAGGSIYEQYF	TGTGCCAGCAGCCCCCGGGAGGCGGGAGGGAGTATCTACGAGCAGTACTTC
TRBJ1-3	once	NA	TRBV19	CASSSLIYSGNTIYF	TGTGCCAGTAGTTCCCTAATATACTCTGGAAACACCATATATTTT
TRBJ1-1	once	TRBD1	TRBV19	CASSPGTGGSEAFF	TGTGCCAGTAGTCCAGGGACAGGGGGAAGTGAAGCTTTCTTT
TRBJ2-3	NA	TRBD2	TRBV13	CASSLRTSGTDTQYF	TGTGCCAGCAGCTTAAGGACTAGCGGCACAGATACGCAGTATTTT
TRBJ2-2	NA	NA	TRBV9	CASSVGAGRQVGELFF	TGTGCCAGCAGCGTAGGGGCGGGGCGACAAGTCGGGGAGCTGTTTTTT
TRBJ2-5	NA	NA	TRBV27	CASSLDPGGRETQYF	TGTGCCAGCAGTTTAGACCCAGGGGGGAGAGAGACCCAGTACTTC
TRBJ1-1	NA	NA	TRBV28	CASSPRGETEAFF	TGTGCCAGCAGTCCCAGGGGTGAGACTGAAGCTTTCTTT
TRBJ2-7	NA	NA	TRBV7-9	CASSLVLPHEQYF	TGTGCCAGCAGCTTAGTCCTACCCCACGAGCAGTACTTC
TRBJ2-3	NA	NA	TRBV9	CASSVGSRTDTQYF	TGTGCCAGCAGCGTCGGGAGCCGCACAGATACGCAGTATTTT
TRBJ1-1	NA	NA	TRBV27	CASKTGVNTEAFF	TGTGCCAGCAAAACGGGAGTGAACACTGAAGCTTTCTTT
TRBJ2-3	NA	TRBD1	TRBV5-1	CASSFRGRNTDTQYF	TGCGCCAGCAGCTTTAGGGGGCGCAACACAGATACGCAGTATTTT
TRBJ2-7	NA	TRBD1	TRBV6-5	CASTPGQGGYEQYF	TGTGCCAGCACGCCAGGACAGGGTGGCTACGAGCAGTACTTC
TRBJ2-1	NA	TRBD2	TRBV30	CAWTTGTRGNEQFF	TGTGCCTGGACTACGGGGACTAGGGGCAATGAGCAGTTCTTC
TRBJ2-7	NA	NA	TRBV27	CASSPSTGTFQYEQYF	TGTGCCAGCAGTCCGTCGACCGGGACTTTTCAATACGAGCAGTACTTC
TRBJ2-7	NA	TRBD2	TRBV18	CASSAGTSGTYEQYF	TGTGCCAGCTCGGCAGGGACTAGCGGAACCTACGAGCAGTACTTC
TRBJ1-1	few	NA	TRBV4-1	CASSQVGGGTEAFF	TGCGCCAGCAGCCAAGTTGGGGGTGGCACTGAAGCTTTCTTT
TRBJ1-2	NA	TRBD1	TRBV28	CASSLYRGTYGYTF	TGTGCCAGCAGTTTATACAGGGGCACCTATGGCTACACCTTC
TRBJ2-5	NA	NA	TRBV7-9	CASSQGGETQYF	TGTGCCAGCAGCCAAGGGGGTGAGACCCAGTACTTC
TRBJ2-2	NA	NA	TRBV9	CASSPRGGPGELFF	TGTGCCAGCAGCCCCAGGGGTGGTCCCGGGGAGCTGTTTTTT
TRBJ2-7	NA	TRBD1	TRBV2	CASKQGANEQYF	TGTGCCAGCAAACAGGGGGCTAACGAGCAGTACTTC
TRBJ1-2	NA	NA	TRBV28	CASSFVSEYGYTF	TGTGCCAGCAGTTTTGTATCGGAGTATGGCTACACCTTC
TRBJ2-4	NA	TRBD2	TRBV25-1	CASTHGGASNIQYF	TGTGCCAGCACCCACGGGGGGGCAAGTAACATTCAGTACTTC
TRBJ2-7	NA	TRBD2	TRBV5-6	CASSDTSGPAYEQYF	TGTGCCAGCAGCGACACTAGCGGGCCAGCCTACGAGCAGTACTTC
TRBJ2-5	NA	NA	TRBV11-2	CASSLGSLGPRTQYF	TGTGCCAGCAGCTTAGGGTCCCTTGGCCCGAGGACCCAGTACTTC
TRBJ2-7	NA	TRBD1	TRBV2	CASKIGQGHSYEQYF	TGTGCCAGCAAGATAGGACAGGGCCACTCCTACGAGCAGTACTTC
TRBJ2-7	few	NA	TRBV4-1	CASSQDNRPYGEQYF	TGCGCCAGCAGCCAAGATAACCGACCCTACGGGGAGCAGTACTTC
TRBJ2-1	NA	TRBD1	TRBV4-1	CASSQEGQGMINEQFF	TGCGCCAGCAGCCAAGAGGGACAGGGGATGATCAATGAGCAGTTCTTC
TRBJ2-7	NA	NA	TRBV11-2	CASSFAVFYEQYF	TGTGCCAGCAGCTTTGCGGTTTTCTACGAGCAGTACTTC
TRBJ2-1	NA	TRBD2	TRBV19	CASSTSGGRSYNEQFF	TGTGCCAGTAGTACATCGGGGGGGAGGTCCTACAATGAGCAGTTCTTC
TRBJ2-1	NA	TRBD2	TRBV19	CASSILSGSPEQFF	TGTGCCAGTAGTATCTTAAGCGGGAGCCCTGAGCAGTTCTTC
TRBJ2-7	NA	TRBD1	TRBV27	CASSPQGAGEQYF	TGTGCCAGCAGTCCCCAGGGGGCGGGGGAGCAGTACTTC
TRBJ2-1	NA	TRBD2	TRBV19	CASSPRGGGSYNEQFF	TGTGCCAGTAGTCCACGTGGCGGGGGTTCCTACAATGAGCAGTTCTTC
TRBJ2-7	NA	TRBD1	TRBV10-2	CASSFGQDYEQYF	TGCGCCAGCAGTTTCGGACAGGACTACGAGCAGTACTTC
TRBJ2-5	NA	TRBD1	TRBV15	CATSRDLSGGETQYF	TGTGCCACCAGCAGAGACCTCTCAGGGGGAGAGACCCAGTACTTC
TRBJ2-1	NA	NA	TRBV6-6	CASTDAPDEQFF	TGTGCCAGCACCGACGCCCCCGATGAGCAGTTCTTC
TRBJ2-1	NA	TRBD2	TRBV9	CASSESPSGSYNEQFF	TGTGCCAGCAGCGAGTCCCCTAGCGGGAGCTACAATGAGCAGTTCTTC
TRBJ2-7	once	NA	TRBV2	CASSEWVTEVLEQYF	TGTGCCAGCAGTGAATGGGTGACAGAAGTCTTGGAGCAGTACTTC
TRBJ2-7	NA	NA	TRBV5-6	CASTITGRGSYEQYF	TGTGCCAGCACAATTACAGGTAGGGGGAGCTACGAGCAGTACTTC
TRBJ2-2	NA	NA	TRBV29-1	CSVRQPPGELFF	TGCAGCGTTCGACAGCCCCCCGGGGAGCTGTTTTTT
TRBJ2-2	NA	NA	TRBV7-8	CASSLKPDREGKNTGELFF	TGTGCCAGCAGCCTCAAACCTGACCGGGAAGGGAAGAACACCGGGGAGCTGTTTTTT
TRBJ2-7	once	TRBD2	TRBV11-2	CASSLDGGSGSIRYEQYF	TGTGCCAGCAGCTTAGATGGAGGTAGCGGGAGTATACGATACGAGCAGTACTTC
TRBJ1-1	NA	TRBD1	TRBV5-6	CASSLGQGEAFF	TGTGCCAGCAGCTTGGGACAGGGGGAAGCTTTCTTT
TRBJ2-7	NA	NA	TRBV7-2	CASSFFRTSTYEQYF	TGTGCCAGCAGCTTCTTCAGGACATCTACCTACGAGCAGTACTTC
TRBJ2-7	NA	TRBD2	TRBV4-1	CASSLAGGDYAYEQYF	TGCGCCAGCAGCCTCGCAGGTGGGGACTACGCCTACGAGCAGTACTTC
TRBJ2-7	NA	NA	TRBV5-5	CASSLRGLYEQYF	TGTGCCAGCAGCTTGCGCGGACTATACGAGCAGTACTTC
TRBJ2-2	NA	NA	TRBV2	CASSEALGAFPNTGELFF	TGTGCCAGCAGTGAAGCGCTAGGGGCCTTTCCGAACACCGGGGAGCTGTTTTTT
TRBJ1-4	NA	NA	TRBV5-6	CASSVHGGRAEKLFF	TGTGCCAGCAGCGTACACGGGGGTAGGGCTGAAAAACTGTTTTTT
TRBJ2-1	NA	TRBD2	TRBV11-2	CASSINRLAGGLYNEQFF	TGTGCCAGCAGCATAAACCGACTAGCGGGAGGGTTATACAATGAGCAGTTCTTC
TRBJ2-7	NA	NA	TRBV28	CASSFGAYEQYF	TGTGCCAGCAGTTTCGGCGCTTACGAGCAGTACTTC
TRBJ2-3	NA	TRBD2	TRBV7-3	CASSLVTSGSVDTQYF	TGTGCCAGCAGCTTAGTAACTAGCGGGAGCGTGGATACGCAGTATTTT
TRBJ2-1	NA	NA	TRBV19	CPRRGRDSRVHEQFF	TGTCCGAGGAGGGGTAGGGACAGTAGAGTCCATGAGCAGTTCTTC
TRBJ2-7	NA	NA	TRBV6-5	CASSLMTAPYEQYF	TGTGCCAGCAGCTTAATGACAGCGCCCTACGAGCAGTACTTC